The 6 T cell receptor beta chains below were found in one sample sequenced in a study of metastatic and nonmetastatic thyroid tumors. All patients were treatment-naive before thyroid surgery. With MiXCR, TCRdb called clones anew from the PCR reads. The table shows about 21,000 clones, with approximately 30% occurring only once. Material: adjacent normal tissue. The receptors shown here come from a female donor with papillary thyroid cancer or a benign thyroid nodule (not recorded which). Some clones in this sample may be carry-over from other donors' samples.

This clone has only one observation. This chain connects TRBV7-9 to TRBJ2-3; D remains unclear. Germline CDR1 reads SEHNR; CDR2 reads FQNEAQ (reference sequence). V lost 5 bases to trimming and J lost 0 bases, with 9 bases between them. This CDR3 has 14 residues. The CDR3 region has the DNA TGTGCCAGCAGCCGGACGGGCAGCACAGATACGCAGTATTTT. It specifies CASSRTGSTDTQYF.

This clone was seen ten or more times. The rearrangement uses TRBV4-2 and TRBJ1-5; the match to TRBD1 covers 8 bases. CDR1 is LGHNA and CDR2 is YNFKEQ in the germline V gene. Trimming cost V 1 base and J 4 bases; bases outside gene matches: 6. This CDR3 is 16 amino acids long. The CDR3 here is CASSQGGQGANQPQHF. In nucleotides, the CDR3 is TGTGCCAGCAGCCAAGGGGGTCAGGGGGCAAATCAGCCCCAGCATTTT.

This rearrangement joins TRBV18 to TRBJ2-7; the D gene is possibly TRBD2 (7 bases). Trimming removed 0 bases at V and 7 bases at J, with 16 bases between. The CDR3 runs 15 residues. Germline V CDR1 and CDR2: KGHSH, LQKENI. The CDR3 sequence: CASSPPGAGAGEQYF. CDR3 nucleotides: TGTGCCAGCTCACCACCGGGTGCGGGGGCGGGTGAGCAGTACTTC.

CDR3 residues: CASRDRGPAYEQYF. As DNA, the CDR3 is TGTGCCAGCAGAGATCGAGGACCAGCCTACGAGCAGTACTTC. The chain uses TRBV6-1 and TRBJ2-7; D is unclear. Trimming shortened V by 6 bases and J by 2 bases, and 14 bases separated the two germline ends. CDR3 length: 14 residues. The germline CDR1 and CDR2 sequences are MNHNS and SASEGT.

A few counts support this clone. This chain joins TRBV7-2 and TRBJ2-3; D uncertain. V lost 4 bases, J lost 7 bases, and 6 bases lay in between. The CDR3 has 11 residues. Germline assignment: CDR1 SGHTA and CDR2 FQGNSA. Here the CDR3 reads CASSSTNTQYF. The DNA for the CDR3 is TGTGCCAGCAGCTCAACTAATACGCAGTATTTT.

The chain joins TRBV20-1 to TRBJ1-2, with 9 bases aligning to TRBD1. The germline V gene has CDR1 DFQATT and CDR2 SNEGSKA (reference sequence). V gave up 3 bases and J gave up 6 bases; unmatched junction bases: 11. This CDR3 has 15 amino acids. As DNA, the CDR3 is TGCAGTGCTAGTCCCCCGGGACAGGGTCTTCATGGCTACACCTTC. It is translated as CSASPPGQGLHGYTF.